These 32 T cell receptor beta chains were all obtained from the same sample, sequenced in a study of beta chain features in type 1 diabetes. Reverse transcribing all isolated RNA meant expressed TCRB transcripts were sequenced. Method: immunoSEQ multiplex PCR; TCRdb's copy keeps in-frame clones and lacks some. The data hold about 350,000 clones, with around a fifth observed a single time. The sequenced sample was naive CD4+ T cells from blood. Every receptor here comes from a woman between 18 and 29 years old in good health.

V usage is TRBV5-1 and J usage is TRBJ2-3; 9 bases agree with TRBD1. V gave up 0 bases and J gave up 6 bases; unmatched junction bases: 5. This CDR3 has 15 amino acids. Germline V gene lookup returns CDR1 SGHRS and CDR2 YFSETQ. The CDR3 here is CASSLDRGPADTQYF. CDR3 sequence (DNA): TGCGCCAGCAGCTTGGACAGGGGGCCGGCGGATACGCAGTATTTT. Full variable domain (outside the CDR3, taken from reference TRBV5-1 and TRBJ2-3): KAGVTQTPRYLIKTRGQQVTLSCSPISGHRSVSWYQQTPGQGLQFLFEYFSETQRNKGNFPGRFSGRQFSNSRSEMNVSTLELGDSALYLCASSLDRGPADTQYFGPGTRLTVL.

This clone was recorded a few times. The gene calls are TRBV9 and TRBJ1-4; D remains ambiguous. The V end was cut by 4 bases, the J end by 6 bases, with 7 bases between. The CDR3 is 12 amino acids. CDR1 is SGDLS, CDR2 YYNGEE, per germline. CDR3 nucleotides: TGTGCCAGCAGCCCAGATCATGAAAAACTGTTTTTT. Translated, it gives CASSPDHEKLFF.

This clone appeared a few times. CDR3 sequence reads: CASSQGASGSPLHF. In nucleotides, the CDR3 is TGCGCCAGCAGCCAAGGCGCCTCGGGTTCACCCCTCCACTTT. The rearrangement links TRBV4-3 to TRBJ1-6; D is unclear. Trimming removed 1 base at V and 9 bases at J, with 10 bases between. Germline loops: CDR1 LGHNA, CDR2 YSLEER. CDR3 length equals 14 residues.

This clone was detected only a few times. The chain recombines TRBV11-1 with TRBJ2-1, with D maybe TRBD1 (9 bases). This CDR3 contains 15 residues. The germline V gene encodes CDR1 SGHAT and CDR2 FQDESV (reference sequence). Trimming took off 3 bases at V and 10 bases at J, with 19 bases between the two ends. In DNA, the CDR3 is TGTGCCAGCAGCTTCGAGGTAGCGGGACAGGGAGAGCAGTTCTTC. Translating it yields CASSFEVAGQGEQFF.

This clone has more than one count but fewer than ten. V is TRBV29-1 and J is TRBJ2-5, with 9 bases matching TRBD1. The V gene end was trimmed by 6 bases and the J gene end by 4 bases; junction bases not matched to a gene: 12. The CDR3 consists of 15 residues. The germline gives CDR1 SQVTM, CDR2 ANQGSEA. CDR3 in DNA: TGCAGCGTGGGATCGGGGACAGGGAGAACAGAGACCCAGTACTTC. This gives the protein CSVGSGTGRTETQYF.

This clone was recorded a few times. This chain uses TRBV9 with TRBJ1-2, with D perhaps TRBD1 (5 bases). CDR3 length: 14 amino acids. Per the germline V gene, CDR1 is SGDLS and CDR2 is YYNGEE. V dropped 0 bases and J dropped 3 bases, with 9 bases sitting between them. The DNA for the CDR3 is TGTGCCAGCAGCGTAGAAAGGGGCGACTATGGCTACACCTTC. This sequence encodes CASSVERGDYGYTF.

The rearrangement joins TRBV14 to TRBJ2-1, with TRBD2 identical over 12 bases. Germline V lookup: CDR1 SGHDN, CDR2 FVKESK. The V and J ends lost 4 bases and 7 bases, in that order; junction bases with no gene match: 8. The CDR3 covers 16 residues. This CDR3 is CASSRARLAGVNEQFF. The CDR3 DNA follows: TGTGCCAGCAGCCGAGCGAGACTAGCGGGAGTTAATGAGCAGTTCTTC.

This clone was seen a handful of times. The chain carries TRBV29-1 and TRBJ2-1, with TRBD1 matching over 9 bases. Trimming cost V 7 bases and J 5 bases; bases outside gene matches: 18. Germline V lookup: CDR1 SQVTM, CDR2 ANQGSEA. This CDR3 region has 17 residues. CDR3 region: CSAARRSGQGSHNEQFF. The CDR3 bases are TGCAGCGCCGCCAGACGGAGCGGACAGGGGTCCCACAATGAGCAGTTCTTC.

CDR3 DNA: TGTGCCAGCAGCGTAGCGACAGGGGTCAATCAGCCCCAGCATTTT. Translating it yields CASSVATGVNQPQHF. The chain links TRBV9 to TRBJ1-5; 8 bases align to TRBD1. The germline gives CDR1 SGDLS, CDR2 YYNGEE. J lost 3 bases, V lost 0 bases, and 2 bases had no gene match. The CDR3 spans 15 residues.

In DNA form, the CDR3 reads TGCAGCGGCCGGGGACAGGCCAGCACAGATACGCAGTATTTT. Translation gives CSGRGQASTDTQYF. This sequence joins TRBV29-1 and TRBJ2-3, with 8 positions matching TRBD1. V shed 7 bases and J 0 bases; nucleotides not matched to a gene: 6. This CDR3 has 14 amino acids. Germline-derived CDR1 and CDR2 are SQVTM and ANQGSEA.

This rearrangement joins TRBV5-1 to TRBJ2-3, with D possibly matching TRBD1 (6 bases). Looked up from germline, CDR1 is SGHRS and CDR2 is YFSETQ. Deletions cut 7 bases from V and 5 bases from J, with 17 bases between. The CDR3 has 14 residues. The CDR3 loop reads CASLPPGAVDTQYF. CDR3 bases: TGCGCCAGCTTGCCCCCAGGGGCGGTAGATACGCAGTATTTT.

The table lists this clone with a few counts. This chain links TRBV4-2 with TRBJ2-2; D call uncertain. Germline V gives CDR1 LGHNA, CDR2 YNFKEQ. Trimming removed 0 bases from V and 4 bases from J, with 12 bases in between. The CDR3 has 16 residues. This CDR3 reads CASSQDRGGGTGELFF. The CDR3 nucleotides read TGTGCCAGCAGCCAAGATCGAGGCGGTGGCACCGGGGAGCTGTTTTTT.

A few counts support this clone. The chain links TRBV19 to TRBJ2-5; no definite D call. V gave up 5 bases and J gave up 4 bases, with 5 bases separating them. This CDR3 comprises 11 residues. The germline V gene encodes CDR1 LNHDA and CDR2 SQIVND (reference sequence). Here the CDR3 DNA reads TGTGCCAGTAGTGTGCGAGAGACCCAGTACTTC. Amino acid sequence: CASSVRETQYF.

V and J are TRBV11-1 and TRBJ2-1, with D possibly TRBD1 on 6 matching bases. The CDR3 is 17 amino acids. From germline, CDR1 is SGHAT and CDR2 FQDESV (reference sequence). The V gene lost 4 bases and the J gene lost 0 bases, with 16 bases spanning the gap. CDR3 nucleotides: TGTGCCAGCAGCTCCCACAACAGGGCAAGCTCCTACAATGAGCAGTTCTTC. Its protein product is CASSSHNRASSYNEQFF.

Concerning this clone: Other nucleotide sequences from this sample produce the same CDR3. The chain has TRBV30 and TRBJ1-1, with TRBD1 matching 7 bases. V was clipped by 2 bases and J by 7 bases; unmatched bases: 1. Germline CDR1 and CDR2: GTSNPN and SVGIG (reference sequence). The CDR3 spans 11 residues. The CDR3 region has the DNA TGTGCCTGGAGTCGACAGGGTGAAGCTTTCTTT. It translates to CAWSRQGEAFF. The full variable domain, with the rest looked up from reference TRBV30 and TRBJ1-1, is SQTIHQWPATLVQPVGSPLSLECTVEGTSNPNLYWYRQAAGRGLQLLFYSVGIGQISSEVPQNLSASRPQDRQFILSSKKLLLSDSGFYLCAWSRQGEAFFGQGTRLTVV.

The chain is built from TRBV6-6 and TRBJ2-7; a possible D gene is TRBD1 (6 bases). In germline, CDR1 is MNHNY, CDR2 SVGAGI (reference sequence). The CDR3 spans 14 residues. V was pared by 5 bases and J by 3 bases, with 14 bases between. DNA for the CDR3: TGTGCCAGCAGTGAGGACAGCCCCCTCTACGAGCAGTACTTC. This gives the protein CASSEDSPLYEQYF.

The V gene is TRBV30, the J gene TRBJ1-2; 8 positions match TRBD1. With 3 bases clipped from V and 4 bases from J, the junction kept 13 bases outside the gene matches. Germline V gene lookup returns CDR1 GTSNPN and CDR2 SVGIG (reference sequence). The CDR3 extends over 16 amino acids. CDR3 amino acids: CAWRGTGGRGSYGYTF. The CDR3 nucleotides read TGTGCCTGGAGGGGAACAGGGGGACGGGGATCCTATGGCTACACCTTC.

The chain couples TRBV9 to TRBJ1-2; D is perhaps TRBD1 (5 bases). Trimming cost V 0 bases and J 6 bases, with 9 bases left between them. The length of the CDR3 is 13 residues. Per germline, CDR1 SGDLS and CDR2 YYNGEE. The CDR3 is CASSVVAGNGYTF. CDR3 nucleotide sequence: TGTGCCAGCAGCGTAGTTGCAGGGAATGGCTACACCTTC.

The rearrangement uses TRBV9 and TRBJ2-1; 10 bases line up with TRBD2. The CDR3 length is 16 residues. V lost 0 bases and J lost 6; bases outside the gene matches: 6. CDR1 is SGDLS, CDR2 YYNGEE, per germline. In nucleotides, the CDR3 is TGTGCCAGCAGCGTAGCTCCAGCGGGAGGGACCAATGAGCAGTTCTTC. It is translated as CASSVAPAGGTNEQFF.

In this sample, this clone turned up a few times. The chain is built from TRBV18 and TRBJ1-1, with a tentative D call TRBD1 (5 bases). This CDR3 is 16 amino acids long. The V end was cut by 4 bases, the J end by 3 bases, with 18 bases between. Germline CDR1 and CDR2: KGHSH and LQKENI. The DNA of the CDR3 is TGTGCCAGCTCACTAAGGGGCGCGAGATTGTACACTGAAGCTTTCTTT. This sequence encodes CASSLRGARLYTEAFF.

This clone was recorded a few times. This chain uses TRBV5-1 with TRBJ2-1; 7 bases agree with TRBD1. Germline CDR1 and CDR2: SGHRS and YFSETQ. CDR3 length: 14 residues. V lost 2 bases and J lost 3; bases outside the gene matches: 2. The chain's CDR3 is CASSFGTVYNEQFF. The CDR3 DNA sequence: TGCGCCAGCAGCTTCGGGACAGTCTACAATGAGCAGTTCTTC.

The chain combines TRBV9 with TRBJ2-2; 10 nucleotides match TRBD2. This CDR3 is 17 amino acids long. Per the germline V gene, CDR1 is SGDLS and CDR2 is YYNGEE. The V segment lost 4 bases and the J segment 4 bases; nucleotides outside the gene matches: 10. The CDR3 region has the DNA TGTGCCAGCAGCTCACCCAGTAGCGGGGGGTTCACCGGGGAGCTGTTTTTT. This translates into CASSSPSSGGFTGELFF.

The CDR3 sequence is CASRSPGQGSDEQYF. CDR3 sequence (DNA): TGTGCCAGCAGGAGTCCGGGACAGGGGAGTGACGAGCAGTACTTC. This sequence joins TRBV6-5 and TRBJ2-7; 10 bases match TRBD1. Germline values: CDR1 MNHEY, CDR2 SVGAGI. With V trimmed by 6 bases and J by 5 bases, 10 bases remained unmatched. The CDR3 loop spans 15 amino acids.

The rearrangement uses TRBV2 and TRBJ2-3; D is perhaps TRBD2 (6 bases). V was clipped by 8 bases and J by 12 bases, with 18 bases between them. The CDR3 spans 12 residues. CDR1 is SNHLY, CDR2 FYNNEI, per germline. The CDR3 loop reads CASLEETSRQYF. CDR3 nucleotides: TGTGCCAGCCTCGAAGAAACTAGCCGCCAGTATTTT.

The chain carries TRBV4-2 and TRBJ1-1, with TRBD1 matching 9 bases. Unmatched junction bases numbered 8, after V lost 1 base and J lost 2 bases. CDR3 length equals 17 residues. Germline values: CDR1 LGHNA, CDR2 YNFKEQ. CDR3 DNA: TGTGCCAGCAGCCAAGCGCAGAGACAGGGGGGCAACACTGAAGCTTTCTTT. Protein: CASSQAQRQGGNTEAFF.

As for this clone: Other DNA sequences within the sample encode an identical CDR3. This chain connects TRBV7-9 to TRBJ2-3, with D unclear. There are 14 residues in the CDR3. V shed 5 bases and J shed 3 bases, with 12 bases lying between them. From germline, CDR1 is SEHNR and CDR2 FQNEAQ (reference sequence). Written as DNA, the CDR3 is TGTGCCAGCAGCCTTGCCGGGTCTACAGATACGCAGTATTTT. It yields the protein CASSLAGSTDTQYF.

V usage is TRBV5-1 and J usage is TRBJ1-1; TRBD1 matches at 8 bases. This CDR3 region has 15 residues. Germline values: CDR1 SGHRS, CDR2 YFSETQ. With 0 bases clipped from V and 8 bases from J, the junction kept 9 bases outside the gene matches. The CDR3, as DNA: TGCGCCAGCAGCTTGGGGACAGGGAGGGAAGCGGAAGCTTTCTTT. Residues: CASSLGTGREAEAFF.

This clone was seen a few times. The V gene is TRBV18, the J gene TRBJ1-2, with D possibly matching TRBD1 (6 bases). V was pared by 0 bases and J by 0 bases, with 11 bases between. There are 16 residues in the CDR3. Germline loops: CDR1 KGHSH, CDR2 LQKENI. CDR3 nucleotides: TGTGCCAGCTCACCACCGGTCCAGGGGACTAACTATGGCTACACCTTC. It specifies CASSPPVQGTNYGYTF.

The chain recombines TRBV7-9 with TRBJ2-1, with D possibly TRBD2 on 5 matching bases. CDR1 and CDR2 from the germline V gene are SEHNR and FQNEAQ (reference sequence). Trimming removed 0 bases from V and 5 bases from J, with 8 bases in between. The CDR3 extends over 14 amino acids. CDR3 protein: CASSLAPADNEQFF. For the CDR3, the DNA is TGTGCCAGCAGCTTAGCGCCAGCGGACAATGAGCAGTTCTTC.

This clone was detected only a few times. The chain carries TRBV14 and TRBJ2-3; D perhaps matches TRBD1 (5 bases). The V and J ends lost 1 base and 3 bases respectively, with 14 bases between them. The CDR3 is 16 amino acids. Germline CDR1 and CDR2: SGHDN and FVKESK. The CDR3 protein is CASSQAGRARTDTQYF. The CDR3 nucleotides are TGTGCCAGCAGCCAAGCCGGCAGGGCTCGGACAGATACGCAGTATTTT.

DNA of the CDR3: TGTGCCTGGAGTGAGGAGGCCCAAGCTTTCTTT. Amino acid sequence: CAWSEEAQAFF. The chain uses TRBV30 and TRBJ1-1; D is unresolved. The germline V and J ends were trimmed by 1 base and 9 bases, with 9 bases remaining between them. There are 11 residues in the CDR3. Germline assignment: CDR1 GTSNPN and CDR2 SVGIG (reference sequence).

This clone has more than one count but fewer than ten. This sample also contains other DNA sequences that code for the same CDR3. V usage is TRBV4-1 and J usage is TRBJ1-2; the D gene is possibly TRBD1 (5 bases). Germline CDR1 reads MGHRA; CDR2 reads YSYEKL. The V gene lost 2 bases and the J gene lost 0 bases, with 7 bases spanning the gap. The CDR3 length is 14 residues. The CDR3 loop reads CASSQQGTNYGYTF. For the CDR3, the DNA is TGCGCCAGCAGCCAACAGGGAACTAACTATGGCTACACCTTC.